This note documents a single T cell receptor beta chain sequence. What it binds is not known. The V and J ends lost 2 bases and 2 bases, in that order; junction bases with no gene match: 12. The length of the CDR3 is 18 residues. The germline V gene encodes CDR1 MNHEY and CDR2 SMNVEV (reference sequence). This specimen comes from a study of untreated major depressive disorder. This table comes from immunoSEQ multiplex PCR, and its TCRdb copy is limited to in-frame clones, with some not included. Of 20,000 to 25,000 clones listed, roughly 89% are singletons. Study conclusions and caveats: TRBV25-01 and TRBV02-01 usage differences were not statistically significant.

This chain links TRBV27 with TRBJ2-5; 9 positions match TRBD2. The receptor was derived from a woman in her thirties or forties in good health. Sequencing was carried out using CD4+ T cells from PBMCs. The CDR3 DNA sequence: TGTGCCAGCAGTTTAAACGGCGGACTAGCGTATAAACAAGAGACCCAGTACTTC. Protein: CASSLNGGLAYKQETQYF.